What follows are 4 T cell receptor beta chains derived from one specimen sequenced in a study of T cell changes during pregnancy in multiple sclerosis. Assay used: immunoSEQ multiplex PCR; TCRdb lists only in-frame clones, some missing. The sample records approximately 60,000 clones, roughly 91% being singletons. The sequencing here drew on peripheral blood, taken before pregnancy. These TCRs come from a female donor with multiple sclerosis, enrolled in a pregnancy study.

This chain uses TRBV9 with TRBJ2-7, with 8 nucleotides matching TRBD1. From germline, CDR1 is SGDLS and CDR2 YYNGEE. The CDR3 length is 14 residues. Germline trimming cut 2 bases from V and 1 base from J; bases unmatched to any gene: 2. Here the CDR3 DNA reads TGTGCCAGCAGCGTGACAGGGGAGTCCTACGAGCAGTACTTC. Translation: CASSVTGESYEQYF.

The V gene is TRBV19, the J gene TRBJ2-7; 10 bases map to TRBD2. V gave up 10 bases and J gave up 2 bases; unmatched junction bases: 17. Germline V gives CDR1 LNHDA, CDR2 SQIVND (reference sequence). The CDR3 is made up of 17 amino acids. CDR3 coding DNA: TGTGCCACCCACGAGCGGGGGGGCCTCAGTGCCGCCTACGAGCAGTACTTC. Translating it yields CATHERGGLSAAYEQYF.

The chain recombines TRBV6-1 with TRBJ1-5; possible D gene TRBD1, 6 bases. The V gene lost 4 bases and the J gene lost 7 bases, with 11 bases spanning the gap. The CDR3 contains 13 residues. Per the germline V gene, CDR1 is MNHNS and CDR2 is SASEGT. CDR3 DNA: TGTGCCAGCAGTGGGGGGCGGCGACAGCCCCAGCATTTT. Amino acids: CASSGGRRQPQHF.

The V call is TRBV19, the J call TRBJ1-2; weak D call: TRBD1 (6 bases). Deletions cut 7 bases from V and 8 bases from J, with 23 bases between. Germline V gene lookup returns CDR1 LNHDA and CDR2 SQIVND (reference sequence). The length of the CDR3 is 15 residues. CDR3 sequence: CASTITGRQTRGYTF. In DNA form, the CDR3 reads TGTGCCAGTACCATTACAGGGCGTCAGACCAGGGGCTACACCTTC.